This TCR beta chain was sequenced in a study of cytomegalovirus exposure and HLA in healthy donors. CDR1 PRHDT and CDR2 FYEKMQ come from the germline V gene (reference sequence). The CDR3 extends over 17 amino acids. The J segment lost 0 bases and the V segment lost 2 bases, leaving 9 bases of the junction unmatched. Here immunoSEQ multiplex PCR was the method, and the copy in TCRdb shows in-frame clones only, minus some. The data show over 150,000 clones, with roughly 86% seen just once and less than 2.5% held by the top ten. The roughly 120-subject validation cohort, separate from the approximately 660-subject first cohort, included the donors. General observations from the study: The study designated fewer than 200 TCR beta chains cytomegalovirus-associated. In vitro, a few CMV-associated chains proved specific for CMV antigens. Reportedly, diagnosis of cytomegalovirus status by the classifier showed high specificity and sensitivity.

In regard to this clone: Its antigen is still unknown.

This sequence was found in a human donor in good health. The source material was PBMCs. This rearrangement joins TRBV13 to TRBJ2-5, with 7 bases identical to TRBD2. Here the CDR3 reads CASSLKLAGEYQETQYF. The CDR3 DNA is TGTGCCAGCAGCTTAAAATTGGCGGGGGAGTACCAAGAGACCCAGTACTTC. Full variable domain (missing parts from reference TRBV13 and TRBJ2-5): AAGVIQSPRHLIKEKRETATLKCYPIPRHDTVYWYQQGPGQDPQFLISFYEKMQSDKGSIPDRFSAQQFSDYHSELNMSSLELGDSALYFCASSLKLAGEYQETQYFGPGTRLLVL.